This is a list of T cell receptor beta chains from one sample in a study of regulatory T cells in long-lasting Graves disease. TCRdb re-analysed the multiplex PCR reads in MiXCR, keeping a single row per CDR3 protein. Seen here are fewer than 450,000 distinct CDR3 sequences, more than 20% observed once, and the top ten hold about 20%. The sequenced sample was peripheral blood mononuclear cells (PBMCs), obtained when the disease was refractory, from a patient treated with antithyroid drugs. The receptors derive from a female donor with Graves disease. Both conserved end residues are part of each CDR3. Fields, in order: V gene, D gene, clone size, J gene, CDR3 DNA, CDR3 protein. A D gene is named only where the DNA matches it firmly. Clone sizes are given selectively: once, few, many, or a class where the clone is expanded.

>TRBV5-8|-|many|TRBJ1-1
TGTGCCAGCAGCTCGTGGGGCACTGAAGCTTTCTTT
CASSSWGTEAFF
>TRBV12-3/TRBV12-4|TRBD1|many|TRBJ1-6
TGTGCCACCTCCGGGGGACAGGGCTATTCACCCCTCCACTTT
CATSGGQGYSPLHF
>TRBV7-2|TRBD1|many|TRBJ1-1
TGTGCCAGCAGCCTCGGACAGGGGAACACTGAAGCTTTCTTT
CASSLGQGNTEAFF
>TRBV30|-|many|TRBJ2-5
TGTGCCTGGAGTGAACAAGGCGAGACCCAGTACTTC
CAWSEQGETQYF
>TRBV2|-|few|TRBJ2-2
TGTGCCAGCTTGTACGGGCTAGCCCCTTCCGGGGAGCTGTTTTTT
CASLYGLAPSGELFF
>TRBV24-1|-|-|TRBJ1-2
TGTGCCACCAGTGACAGGTATCTCAACTATGGCTACACCTTC
CATSDRYLNYGYTF
>TRBV20-1|-|-|TRBJ2-7
TGCAGTGCTTCCGACGGGACCTACGAGCAGTACTTC
CSASDGTYEQYF
>TRBV20-1|-|few|TRBJ1-2
TGCAGTGCTAGAGATAGGGAGTCAGGGAACTATGGCTACACCTTC
CSARDRESGNYGYTF
>TRBV13|-|-|TRBJ2-5
TGTGCCAGCAGCCCCTCGACCTCTGGTGGGACCCAGTACTTC
CASSPSTSGGTQYF
>TRBV4-3|-|-|TRBJ1-5
TGCGCCAGCAGCCAGCAGCGCAATCAGCCCCAGCATTTT
CASSQQRNQPQHF
>TRBV27|-|-|TRBJ2-7
TGTGCCAGCAGTTTATATCCAGCCTACGAGCAGTACTTC
CASSLYPAYEQYF
>TRBV5-6|-|many|TRBJ1-1
TGTGCCAGCAGCTTGATGTTTTGGGGGCGGGGGCTGAACACTGAAGCTTTCTTT
CASSLMFWGRGLNTEAFF
>TRBV30|TRBD1|many|TRBJ1-2
TGTGCCTGGGCAGACAGGGGGTTAGGTGGCTACACCTTC
CAWADRGLGGYTF
>TRBV27|TRBD2|many|TRBJ2-7
TGTGCCAGCAGTTTTGGCGGGAGATTCAACGAGCAGTACTTC
CASSFGGRFNEQYF
>TRBV7-2|-|many|TRBJ2-7
TGTGCCAGCAGCTTAACGGGAGACTACTACGAGCAGTACTTC
CASSLTGDYYEQYF
>TRBV28|-|many|TRBJ1-1
TGTGCCAGCAGCTCCGGGACCTCTAATGAAGCTTTCTTT
CASSSGTSNEAFF
>TRBV7-3|-|many|TRBJ2-5
TGTGCCAGCAGCTTATTCGCGGGAGAGACCCAGTACTTC
CASSLFAGETQYF
>TRBV6-5|-|once|TRBJ1-1
TGTGCCAGCAGTTACTCTTGGGGGGGAGCCCTGAACACTGAAGCTTTCTTT
CASSYSWGGALNTEAFF
>TRBV28|-|many|TRBJ1-1
TGTGCCAGCAGTTTATTGCCGGGCAACACTGAAGCTTTCTTT
CASSLLPGNTEAFF